The clone carrying this TCR beta chain was detected many times. The source of the sample is a study of metastatic and nonmetastatic thyroid tumors. All patients were treatment-naive before thyroid surgery. TCRdb re-processed the PCR reads through MiXCR. This sample yields 5,500 to 7,000 clones, of which approximately 15% are seen a single time; 11% belongs to the top ten. The germline gives CDR1 DFQATT, CDR2 SNEGSKA (reference sequence). Deletions cut 0 bases from V and 3 bases from J, with 12 bases between. The CDR3 extends over 15 amino acids. This sequence originates from a male donor with papillary thyroid cancer or a benign thyroid nodule (not recorded which). Some clones in this sample may be carry-over from other donors' samples. This rearrangement joins TRBV20-1 to TRBJ2-4, with D perhaps being TRBD1 or TRBD2 (6 bases each). The specimen sequenced was tumor tissue. The CDR3 DNA reads TGCAGTGCTAGAGACGGGGGCGGTGGCAAAAACATTCAGTACTTC. This codes for CSARDGGGGKNIQYF.